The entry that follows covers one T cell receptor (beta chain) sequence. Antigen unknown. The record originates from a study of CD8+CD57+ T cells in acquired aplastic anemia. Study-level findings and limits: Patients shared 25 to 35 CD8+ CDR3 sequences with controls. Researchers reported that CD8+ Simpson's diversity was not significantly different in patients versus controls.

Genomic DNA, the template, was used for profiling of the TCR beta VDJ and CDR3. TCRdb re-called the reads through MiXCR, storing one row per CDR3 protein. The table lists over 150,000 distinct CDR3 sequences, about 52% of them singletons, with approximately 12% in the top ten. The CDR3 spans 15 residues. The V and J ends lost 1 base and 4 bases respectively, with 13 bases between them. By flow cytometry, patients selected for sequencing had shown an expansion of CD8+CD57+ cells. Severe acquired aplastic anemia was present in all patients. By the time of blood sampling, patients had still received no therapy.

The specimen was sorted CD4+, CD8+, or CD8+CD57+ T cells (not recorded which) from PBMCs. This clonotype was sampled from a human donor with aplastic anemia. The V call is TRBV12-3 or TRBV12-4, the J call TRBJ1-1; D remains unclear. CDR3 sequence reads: CASSLGGGIGTEAFF. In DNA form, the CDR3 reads TGTGCCAGCAGTTTAGGGGGAGGAATCGGCACTGAAGCTTTCTTT.